The rows below give T cell receptor beta chains drawn from one sample of a study of metastatic and nonmetastatic thyroid tumors. TCRdb re-called clones via MiXCR from the PCR reads. The table records approximately 37,000 clones, approximately 16% of them present only once. Sequenced input: blood. These receptors originate from a male donor with papillary thyroid cancer or a benign thyroid nodule (not recorded which). Some clones in this sample may be carry-over from other donors' samples. Both conserved end residues are part of each CDR3. D genes are given only for firm matches. Clone size is stated in some rows and not others, as once, few, many or a class when expanded.

abundance | j_gene | d_gene | v_gene | CDR3nt | CDR3aa
many | TRBJ2-7 | - | TRBV2 | TGTGCCAGCAATGAGGACGGCTCCTACGAGCAGTACTTC | CASNEDGSYEQYF
many | TRBJ2-7 | - | TRBV18 | TGTGCCAGCTCACCACCCAAGACAGAGACCTACGAGCAGTACTTC | CASSPPKTETYEQYF
many | TRBJ2-5 | - | TRBV6-6 | TGTGCCAGCAGTTACTCCCGGAGACTAATGGAAGAGACCCAGTACTTC | CASSYSRRLMEETQYF
many | TRBJ1-1 | TRBD1 | TRBV3-1 | TGTGCCAGCAGCCAAGATTTAGGGGGCCCAGCTTTCTTT | CASSQDLGGPAFF
few | TRBJ1-2 | - | TRBV27 | TGTGCCAGCAGCTTACGGGGCAACTATGGCTACACCTTC | CASSLRGNYGYTF
many | TRBJ1-1 | - | TRBV14 | TGTGCCAGCAGCCAAGTCGGGAGGAACACTGAAGCTTTCTTT | CASSQVGRNTEAFF
- | TRBJ2-7 | TRBD2 | TRBV5-1 | TGCGCCAGCAGCTGGACTAGCGGGAGTTTCCGCTACGAGCAGTACTTC | CASSWTSGSFRYEQYF
- | TRBJ1-2 | - | TRBV5-1 | TGCGCCAGCAGCTTGTTATCAGTGTCGTATGGCTACACCTTC | CASSLLSVSYGYTF
many | TRBJ2-3 | - | TRBV6-1 | TGTGCCAGCACCCCAGGGACAGATACGCAGTATTTT | CASTPGTDTQYF
many | TRBJ2-7 | - | TRBV5-6 | TGTGCCAGCAGCTTAGTCCAGGCCGCCTCCTACGAGCAGTACTTC | CASSLVQAASYEQYF
many | TRBJ2-7 | - | TRBV18 | TGTGCCAGCTCACCAAGCCTGTCAGAAGACGAGCAGTACTTC | CASSPSLSEDEQYF
many | TRBJ2-1 | TRBD2 | TRBV6-4 | TGTGCCAGCAGAGCAGTAGCGGGAGAGCAGGATGAGCAGTTCTTC | CASRAVAGEQDEQFF
many | TRBJ1-1 | - | TRBV19 | TGTGCCAGTAGTATAGGGCTTCTGAACACTGAAGCTTTCTTT | CASSIGLLNTEAFF
many | TRBJ2-5 | - | TRBV12-3/TRBV12-4 | TGTGCCAGCACCGAAAGGTCCAGACAAGAGACCCAGTACTTC | CASTERSRQETQYF
many | TRBJ1-2 | - | TRBV3-1 | TGTGCCAGCAGCCAACAAATCGACAGCTATGGCTACACCTTC | CASSQQIDSYGYTF
many | TRBJ1-1 | TRBD1 | TRBV12-3/TRBV12-4 | TGTGCCAGCAGTCAAACAGGGGCTCGGGTAGCTTTCTTT | CASSQTGARVAFF
many | TRBJ1-5 | - | TRBV6-2/TRBV6-3 | TGTGCCAGCTCCAGGGTAGTGGGCAATCAGCCCCAGCATTTT | CASSRVVGNQPQHF
many | TRBJ2-2 | TRBD2 | TRBV19 | TGTGCCAGTAGTATACGTCTAGCGGGGAACACCGGGGAGCTGTTTTTT | CASSIRLAGNTGELFF
- | TRBJ2-4 | - | TRBV12-5 | TGTGCTAGTGGTTTGGTACGCCATGGATCCAAAAAAATTCAGTACTTC | CASGLVRHGSKKIQYF
many | TRBJ2-1 | TRBD2 | TRBV9 | TGTGCCAGCAGCGCTGGACTAGCGGGAAGCAATGAGCAGTTCTTC | CASSAGLAGSNEQFF
many | TRBJ1-5 | - | TRBV10-1 | TGCGCACGCCGGTGCAGGAGGCCCAATCAGCCCCAGCATTTT | CARRCRRPNQPQHF
few | TRBJ2-1 | - | TRBV6-2/TRBV6-3 | TGTGCCAGCAGTTACGGGGGTTATGAGCAGTTCTTC | CASSYGGYEQFF
- | TRBJ2-7 | TRBD2 | TRBV29-1 | TGCAGCGTTAGTCGCCTAGCGGGTGGTTACGAGCAGTACTTC | CSVSRLAGGYEQYF
few | TRBJ1-1 | - | TRBV6-1 | TGTGCCAGCAGCCTCTCCACGTCGACTTTCTTT | CASSLSTSTFF
many | TRBJ2-7 | - | TRBV20-1 | TGCAGTGTTCCCTTGGGGGGCTACGAGCAGTACTTC | CSVPLGGYEQYF
many | TRBJ2-7 | - | TRBV7-2 | TGTGCCAGCAGCTTAGTTGGCGAGCAGTACTTC | CASSLVGEQYF
many | TRBJ1-2 | - | TRBV5-5 | TGTGCCAGCAGCTTGTCGCAGGGTAACTATGGCTACACCTTC | CASSLSQGNYGYTF
many | TRBJ1-3 | - | TRBV5-4 | TGTGCCAGCAGCTTGCAGGGATTGAACACCATATATTTT | CASSLQGLNTIYF
many | TRBJ2-7 | TRBD1 | TRBV18 | TGTGCCAGCTCAGTAGGGGGCGGACAGGGGGCGCGCGAGCAGTACTTC | CASSVGGGQGAREQYF
many | TRBJ1-2 | - | TRBV4-3 | TGCGCCAGCAGCCAAGATAGACTCAGCTATGGCTACACCTTC | CASSQDRLSYGYTF
many | TRBJ2-7 | TRBD2 | TRBV20-1 | TGCAGTGCCAACTTTTACGGGACTAGCGGGGAAAACTACGAGCAGTACTTC | CSANFYGTSGENYEQYF
many | TRBJ2-3 | - | TRBV20-1 | TGCAGTGTGAGGGGGGGGATCTCTAGCACAGATACGCAGTATTTT | CSVRGGISSTDTQYF
many | TRBJ2-3 | TRBD2 | TRBV19 | TGTGCCAGTAGTATACGGGCGGGAGGGCCGACAGATACGCAGTATTTT | CASSIRAGGPTDTQYF
many | TRBJ1-1 | - | TRBV20-1 | TGCAGCGCTGGGCTAGAAATGAACACTGAAGCTTTCTTT | CSAGLEMNTEAFF
many | TRBJ2-2 | - | TRBV19 | TGTGCCAGTAAACGGCCCCTCACAGGGAACACCGGGGAGCTGTTTTTT | CASKRPLTGNTGELFF
many | TRBJ1-5 | - | TRBV19 | TGTGCCAGTAGTAGGGTGGGGAGCAATCAGCCCCAGCATTTT | CASSRVGSNQPQHF
medium-sized | TRBJ2-2 | - | TRBV6-1 | TGTGCCAGCAGTGCCTTGAGGATCGCGAACACCGGGGAGCTGTTTTTT | CASSALRIANTGELFF
many | TRBJ2-2 | TRBD2 | TRBV18 | TGTGCCAGCTCGGGGGCTAGCGGGACGAACACCGGGGAGCTGTTTTTT | CASSGASGTNTGELFF
many | TRBJ2-1 | - | TRBV19 | TGTGCCAGTACCCGATCAGGAGAGGGTTTGATCGATGAGCAGTTCTTC | CASTRSGEGLIDEQFF
many | TRBJ2-7 | TRBD2 | TRBV19 | TGTGCCAGTAGTATAGGGAGGATAGGCACAGCGGGGAATGAGCAGTACTTC | CASSIGRIGTAGNEQYF
many | TRBJ2-1 | TRBD1 | TRBV10-2 | TGCGCCAGCCGGACAGGGGGCTCCTACAATGAGCAGTTCTTC | CASRTGGSYNEQFF
- | TRBJ2-7 | - | TRBV6-2/TRBV6-3 | TGTGCCAGCACCCAATCCGCCGGAGGACCGGACGAGCAGTACTTC | CASTQSAGGPDEQYF
many | TRBJ1-2 | - | TRBV7-2 | TGTGCCAGCACCTTTAGTGGGGGCCCGGAGGGGGGCTACACCTTC | CASTFSGGPEGGYTF
many | TRBJ2-5 | - | TRBV20-1 | TGCAGTGCTATTCAAGAGACCCAGTACTTC | CSAIQETQYF